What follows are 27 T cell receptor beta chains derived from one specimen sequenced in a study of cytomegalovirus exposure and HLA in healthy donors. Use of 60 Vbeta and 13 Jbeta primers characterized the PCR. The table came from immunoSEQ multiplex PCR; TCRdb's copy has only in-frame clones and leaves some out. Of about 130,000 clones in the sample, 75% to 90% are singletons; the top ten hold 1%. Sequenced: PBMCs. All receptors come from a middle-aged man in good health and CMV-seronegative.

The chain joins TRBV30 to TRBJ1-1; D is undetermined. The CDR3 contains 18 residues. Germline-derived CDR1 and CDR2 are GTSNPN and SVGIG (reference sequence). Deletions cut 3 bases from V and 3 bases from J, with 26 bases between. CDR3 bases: TGTGCCTGGAGCCCGAAACGAGCGGGGAGAGGTGGAGACACTGAAGCTTTCTTT. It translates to CAWSPKRAGRGGDTEAFF.

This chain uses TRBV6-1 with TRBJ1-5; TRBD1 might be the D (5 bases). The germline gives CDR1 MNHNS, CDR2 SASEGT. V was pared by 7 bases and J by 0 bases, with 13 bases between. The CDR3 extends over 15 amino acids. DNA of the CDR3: TGTGCCAGCAAACATACAGGTAATAGCAATCAGCCCCAGCATTTT. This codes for CASKHTGNSNQPQHF.

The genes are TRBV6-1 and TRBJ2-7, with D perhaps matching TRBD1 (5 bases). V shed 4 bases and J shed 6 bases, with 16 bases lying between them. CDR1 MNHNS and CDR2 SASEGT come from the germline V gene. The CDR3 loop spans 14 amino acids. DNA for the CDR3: TGTGCCAGCAGTGCCTCGACAGAACCTTCCGAGCAGTACTTC. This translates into CASSASTEPSEQYF.

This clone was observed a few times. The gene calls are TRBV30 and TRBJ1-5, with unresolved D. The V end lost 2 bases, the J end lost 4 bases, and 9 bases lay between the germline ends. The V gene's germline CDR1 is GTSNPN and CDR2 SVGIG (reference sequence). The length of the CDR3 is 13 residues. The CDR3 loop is CAWSPSGNQPQHF. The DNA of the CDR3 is TGTGCCTGGAGTCCCAGCGGGAATCAGCCCCAGCATTTT.

Here the CDR3 reads CASSFGSGGGGETQYF. The CDR3 DNA reads TGTGCCAGCAGCTTCGGATCAGGGGGCGGTGGGGAGACCCAGTACTTC. The rearrangement links TRBV7-9 to TRBJ2-5, with 8 bases fitting TRBD1. Germline-derived CDR1 and CDR2 are SEHNR and FQNEAQ (reference sequence). The CDR3 loop spans 16 amino acids. After removal of 3 bases from V and 5 bases from J, the junction contained 11 bases not matched to a gene.

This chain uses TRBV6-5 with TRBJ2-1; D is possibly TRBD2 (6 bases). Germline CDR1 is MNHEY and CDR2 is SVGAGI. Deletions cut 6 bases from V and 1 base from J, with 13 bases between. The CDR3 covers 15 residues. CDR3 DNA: TGTGCCAGCAGCCCCGGGGGTTTATCCTACAATGAGCAGTTCTTC. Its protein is CASSPGGLSYNEQFF.

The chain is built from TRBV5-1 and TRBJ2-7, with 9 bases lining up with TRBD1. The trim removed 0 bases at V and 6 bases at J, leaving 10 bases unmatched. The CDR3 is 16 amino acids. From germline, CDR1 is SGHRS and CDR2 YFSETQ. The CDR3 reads CASSLGGRGQGTEQYF. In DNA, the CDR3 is TGCGCCAGCAGCTTGGGGGGTAGGGGACAGGGCACCGAGCAGTACTTC.

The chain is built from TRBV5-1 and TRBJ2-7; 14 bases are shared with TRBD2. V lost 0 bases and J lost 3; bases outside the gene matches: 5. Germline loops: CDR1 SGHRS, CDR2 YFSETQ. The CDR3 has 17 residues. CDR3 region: CASSLGLGLAGDYEQYF. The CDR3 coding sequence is TGCGCCAGCAGCTTGGGACTGGGACTAGCGGGGGACTACGAGCAGTACTTC.

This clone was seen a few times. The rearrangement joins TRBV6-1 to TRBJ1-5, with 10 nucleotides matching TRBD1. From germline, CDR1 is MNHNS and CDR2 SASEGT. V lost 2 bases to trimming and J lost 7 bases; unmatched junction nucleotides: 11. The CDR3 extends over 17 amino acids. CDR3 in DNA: TGTGCCAGCAGTGAACGCAATGACAGGGGGCAGGGGCAGCCCCAGCATTTT. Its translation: CASSERNDRGQGQPQHF.

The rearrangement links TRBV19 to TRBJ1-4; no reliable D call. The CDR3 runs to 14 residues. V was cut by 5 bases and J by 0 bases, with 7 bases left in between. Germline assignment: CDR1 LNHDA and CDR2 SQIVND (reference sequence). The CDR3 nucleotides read TGTGCCAGTAGTGGAGGTGCAACTAATGAAAAACTGTTTTTT. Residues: CASSGGATNEKLFF.

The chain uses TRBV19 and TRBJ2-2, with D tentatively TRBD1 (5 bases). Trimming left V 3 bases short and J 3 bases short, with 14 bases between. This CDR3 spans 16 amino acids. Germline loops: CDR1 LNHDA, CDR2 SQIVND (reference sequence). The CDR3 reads CASSITSGPDTGELFF. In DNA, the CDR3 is TGTGCCAGTAGTATTACTTCAGGGCCCGACACCGGGGAGCTGTTTTTT.

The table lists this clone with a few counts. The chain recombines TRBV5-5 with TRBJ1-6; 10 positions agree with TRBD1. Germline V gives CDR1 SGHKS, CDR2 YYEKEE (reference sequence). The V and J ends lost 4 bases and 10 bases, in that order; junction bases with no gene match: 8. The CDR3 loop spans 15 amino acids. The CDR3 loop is CASSRTDRGQSPLHF. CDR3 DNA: TGTGCCAGCAGCCGCACTGACAGGGGGCAATCACCCCTCCACTTT.

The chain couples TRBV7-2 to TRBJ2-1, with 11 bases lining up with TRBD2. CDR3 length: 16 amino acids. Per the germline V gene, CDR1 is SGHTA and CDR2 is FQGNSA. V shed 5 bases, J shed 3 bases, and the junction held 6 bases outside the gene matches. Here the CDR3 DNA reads TGTGCCAGCAGCACTTCCGGGACTAGCGGCTACAATGAGCAGTTCTTC. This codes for CASSTSGTSGYNEQFF.

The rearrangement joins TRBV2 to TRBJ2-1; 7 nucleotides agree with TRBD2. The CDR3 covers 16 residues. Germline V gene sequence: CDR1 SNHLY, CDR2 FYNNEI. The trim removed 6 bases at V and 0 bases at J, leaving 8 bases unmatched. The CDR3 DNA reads TGTGCCAGCAGGTTATCAGCGGGGAGCTCCTACAATGAGCAGTTCTTC. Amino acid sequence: CASRLSAGSSYNEQFF.

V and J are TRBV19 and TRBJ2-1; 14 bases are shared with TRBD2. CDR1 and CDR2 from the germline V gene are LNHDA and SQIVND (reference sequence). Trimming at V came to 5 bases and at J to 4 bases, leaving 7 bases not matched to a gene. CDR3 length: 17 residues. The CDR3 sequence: CASSGGLAGGTYNEQFF. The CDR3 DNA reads TGTGCCAGTAGTGGTGGACTAGCGGGAGGAACTTACAATGAGCAGTTCTTC.

In DNA form, the CDR3 reads TGTGCCAGCTCACCACCGGGACAGCCATCCTACGAGCAGTACTTC. It yields the protein CASSPPGQPSYEQYF. The rearrangement links TRBV18 to TRBJ2-7; 7 nucleotides match TRBD1. The J segment lost 1 base and the V segment lost 0 bases, leaving 3 bases of the junction unmatched. The length of the CDR3 is 15 residues. Germline-derived CDR1 and CDR2 are KGHSH and LQKENI.

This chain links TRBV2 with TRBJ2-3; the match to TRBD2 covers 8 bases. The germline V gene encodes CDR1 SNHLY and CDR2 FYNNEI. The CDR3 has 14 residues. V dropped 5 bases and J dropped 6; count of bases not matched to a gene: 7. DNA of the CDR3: TGTGCCAGCAGTATCGGACTAGCTCCCGATACGCAGTATTTT. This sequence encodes CASSIGLAPDTQYF.

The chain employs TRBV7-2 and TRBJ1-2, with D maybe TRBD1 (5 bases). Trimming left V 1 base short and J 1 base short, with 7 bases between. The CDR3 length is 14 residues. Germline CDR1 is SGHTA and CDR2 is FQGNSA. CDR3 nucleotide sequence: TGTGCCAGCAGCTTAGGACAGATTAACTATGGCTACACCTTC. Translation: CASSLGQINYGYTF.

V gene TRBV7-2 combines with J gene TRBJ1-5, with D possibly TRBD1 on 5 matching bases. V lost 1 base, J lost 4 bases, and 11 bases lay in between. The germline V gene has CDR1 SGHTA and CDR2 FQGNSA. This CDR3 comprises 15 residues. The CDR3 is CASSLDQGMNQPQHF. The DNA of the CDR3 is TGTGCCAGCAGCTTAGATCAGGGTATGAATCAGCCCCAGCATTTT.

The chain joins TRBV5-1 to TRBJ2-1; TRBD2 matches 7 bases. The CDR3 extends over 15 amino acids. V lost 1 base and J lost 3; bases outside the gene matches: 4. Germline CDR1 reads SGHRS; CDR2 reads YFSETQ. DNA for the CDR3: TGCGCCAGCAGCTTGAGCACGGGGGGCTACAATGAGCAGTTCTTC. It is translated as CASSLSTGGYNEQFF.

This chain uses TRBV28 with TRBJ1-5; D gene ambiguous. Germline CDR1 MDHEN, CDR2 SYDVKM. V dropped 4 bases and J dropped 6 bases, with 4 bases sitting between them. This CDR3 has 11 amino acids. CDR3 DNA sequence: TGTGCCAGCAGTTCATTTCAGCCCCAGCATTTT. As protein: CASSSFQPQHF.

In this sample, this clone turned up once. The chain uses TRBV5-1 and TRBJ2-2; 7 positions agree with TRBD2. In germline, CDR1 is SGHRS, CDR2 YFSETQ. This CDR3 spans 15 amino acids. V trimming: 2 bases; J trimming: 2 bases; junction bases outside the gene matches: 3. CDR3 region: CASSFTAGNTGELFF. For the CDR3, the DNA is TGCGCCAGCAGCTTTACAGCGGGAAACACCGGGGAGCTGTTTTTT.

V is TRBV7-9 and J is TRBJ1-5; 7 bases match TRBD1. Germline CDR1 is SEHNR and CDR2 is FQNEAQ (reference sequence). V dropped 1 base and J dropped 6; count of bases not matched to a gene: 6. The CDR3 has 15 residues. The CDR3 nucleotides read TGTGCCAGCAGCTTAGGGCAGGGGGAGTTTCAGCCCCAGCATTTT. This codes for CASSLGQGEFQPQHF.

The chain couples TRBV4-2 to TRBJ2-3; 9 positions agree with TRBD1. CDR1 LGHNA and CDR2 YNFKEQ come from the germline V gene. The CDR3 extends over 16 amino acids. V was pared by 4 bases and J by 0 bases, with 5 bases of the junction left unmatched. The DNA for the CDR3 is TGTGCCAGCAGCCTTTGGACAGGGGACAGCACAGATACGCAGTATTTT. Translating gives CASSLWTGDSTDTQYF.

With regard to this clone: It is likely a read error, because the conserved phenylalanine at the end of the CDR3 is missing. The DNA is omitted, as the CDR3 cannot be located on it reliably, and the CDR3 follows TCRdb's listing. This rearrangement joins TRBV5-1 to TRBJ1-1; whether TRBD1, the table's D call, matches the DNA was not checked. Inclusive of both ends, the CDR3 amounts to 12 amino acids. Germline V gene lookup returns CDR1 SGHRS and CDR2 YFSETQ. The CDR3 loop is CASTSTGGSSFV.

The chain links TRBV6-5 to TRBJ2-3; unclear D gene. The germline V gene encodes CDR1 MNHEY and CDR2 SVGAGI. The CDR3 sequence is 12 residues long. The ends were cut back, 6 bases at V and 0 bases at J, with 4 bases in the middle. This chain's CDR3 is CASRASTDTQYF. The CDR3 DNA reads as TGTGCCAGCAGGGCTAGCACAGATACGCAGTATTTT.

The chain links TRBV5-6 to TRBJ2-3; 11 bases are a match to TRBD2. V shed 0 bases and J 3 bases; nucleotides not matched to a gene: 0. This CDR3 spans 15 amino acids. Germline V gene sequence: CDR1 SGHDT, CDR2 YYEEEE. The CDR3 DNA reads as TGTGCCAGCAGCTTGGTAGCGGGAGGGACAGATACGCAGTATTTT. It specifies CASSLVAGGTDTQYF.